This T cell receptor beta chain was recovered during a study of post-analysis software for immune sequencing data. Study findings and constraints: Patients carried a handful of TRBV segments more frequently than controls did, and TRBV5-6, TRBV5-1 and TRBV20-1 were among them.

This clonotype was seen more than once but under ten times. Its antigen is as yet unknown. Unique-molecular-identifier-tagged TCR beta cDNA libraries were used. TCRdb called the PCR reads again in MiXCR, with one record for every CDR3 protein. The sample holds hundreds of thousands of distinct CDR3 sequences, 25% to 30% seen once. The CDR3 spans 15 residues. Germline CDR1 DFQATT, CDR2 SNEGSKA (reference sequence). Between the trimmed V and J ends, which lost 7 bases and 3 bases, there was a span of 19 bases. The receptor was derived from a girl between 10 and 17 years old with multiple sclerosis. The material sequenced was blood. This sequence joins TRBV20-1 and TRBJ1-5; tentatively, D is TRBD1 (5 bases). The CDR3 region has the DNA TGCAGTGTTTTTCGGGGGGGAATTTTCAATCAGCCCCAGCATTTT. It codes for CSVFRGGIFNQPQHF.